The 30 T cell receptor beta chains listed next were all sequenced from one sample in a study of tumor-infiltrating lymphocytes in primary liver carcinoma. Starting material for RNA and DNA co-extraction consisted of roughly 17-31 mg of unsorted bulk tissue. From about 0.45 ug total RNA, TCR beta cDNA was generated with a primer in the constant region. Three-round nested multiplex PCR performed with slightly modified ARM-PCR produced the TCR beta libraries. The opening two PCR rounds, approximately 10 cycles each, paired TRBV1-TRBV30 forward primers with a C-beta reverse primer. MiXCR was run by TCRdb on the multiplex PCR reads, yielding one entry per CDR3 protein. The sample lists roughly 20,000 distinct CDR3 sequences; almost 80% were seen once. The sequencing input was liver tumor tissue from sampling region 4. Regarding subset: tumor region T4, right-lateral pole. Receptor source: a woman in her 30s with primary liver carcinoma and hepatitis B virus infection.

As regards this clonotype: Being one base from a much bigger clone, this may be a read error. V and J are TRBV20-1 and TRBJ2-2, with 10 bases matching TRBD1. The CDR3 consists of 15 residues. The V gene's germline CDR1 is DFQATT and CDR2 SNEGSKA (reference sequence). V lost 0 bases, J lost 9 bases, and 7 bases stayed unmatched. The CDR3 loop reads CSARETGGAGRELFF. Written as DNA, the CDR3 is TGCAGTGCTAGAGAGACAGGGGGCGCAGGCCGGGAGCTGTTTTTT.

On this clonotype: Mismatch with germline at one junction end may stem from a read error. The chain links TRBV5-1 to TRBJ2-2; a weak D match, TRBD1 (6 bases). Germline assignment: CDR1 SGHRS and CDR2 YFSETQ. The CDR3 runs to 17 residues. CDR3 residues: CANSLGHRDKNTGELFF. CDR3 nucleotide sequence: TGCGCCAACAGCCTGGGGCACAGGGACAAGAACACCGGGGAGCTGTTTTTT.

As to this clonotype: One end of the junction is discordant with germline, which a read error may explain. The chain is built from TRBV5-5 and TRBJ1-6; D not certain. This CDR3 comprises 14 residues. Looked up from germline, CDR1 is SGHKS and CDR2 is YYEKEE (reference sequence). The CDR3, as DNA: TGTGCCAGCAGCTTGGATGTCAGTAATTCACTCCTCTACTTT. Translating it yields CASSLDVSNSLLYF.

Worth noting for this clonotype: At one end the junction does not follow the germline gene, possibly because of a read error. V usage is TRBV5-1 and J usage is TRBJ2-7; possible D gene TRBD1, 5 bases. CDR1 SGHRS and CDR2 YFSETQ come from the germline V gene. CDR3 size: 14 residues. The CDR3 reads CASRTQAASYEQYF. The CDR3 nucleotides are TGCGCCAGCAGAACACAGGCCGCTTCCTACGAGCAGTATTTC.

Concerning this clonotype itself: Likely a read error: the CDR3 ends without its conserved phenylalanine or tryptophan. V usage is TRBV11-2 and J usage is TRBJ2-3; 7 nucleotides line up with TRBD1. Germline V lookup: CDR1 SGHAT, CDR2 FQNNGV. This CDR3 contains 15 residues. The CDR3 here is CASRLPGQFTDAQYS. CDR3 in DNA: TGTGCCAGCAGACTACCGGGACAGTTCACAGATGCGCAGTATTCA.

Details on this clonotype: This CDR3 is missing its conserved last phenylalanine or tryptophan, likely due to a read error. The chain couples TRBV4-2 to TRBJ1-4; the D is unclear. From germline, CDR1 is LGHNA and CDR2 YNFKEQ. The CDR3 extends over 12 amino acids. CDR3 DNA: TGTACCAGCAGCCAAGATATGGAAAAACTGTTTTAT. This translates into CTSSQDMEKLFY.

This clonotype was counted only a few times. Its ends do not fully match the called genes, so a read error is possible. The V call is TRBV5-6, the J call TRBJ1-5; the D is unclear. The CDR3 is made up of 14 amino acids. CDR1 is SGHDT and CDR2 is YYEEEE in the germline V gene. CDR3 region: CASSLSGIHQPQHF. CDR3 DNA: TGTGCCAGCAGCTTGAGTGGGATCCATCAACCCCAGCATTTT.

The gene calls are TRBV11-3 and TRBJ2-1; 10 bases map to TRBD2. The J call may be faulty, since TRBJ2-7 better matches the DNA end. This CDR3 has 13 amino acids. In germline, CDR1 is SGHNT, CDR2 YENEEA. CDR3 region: CAGASGSGNEQYF. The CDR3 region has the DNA TGTGCAGGCGCTAGCGGGAGTGGGAACGAGCAGTACTTC.

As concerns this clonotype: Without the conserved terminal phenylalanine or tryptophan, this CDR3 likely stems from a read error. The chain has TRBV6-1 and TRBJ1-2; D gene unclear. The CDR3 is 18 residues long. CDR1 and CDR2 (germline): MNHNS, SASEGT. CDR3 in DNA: TGTGCCAACAGTGAACGGTTCCCGGTCCTTAGATCTAACTATGGCTACACCTAC. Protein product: CANSERFPVLRSNYGYTY.

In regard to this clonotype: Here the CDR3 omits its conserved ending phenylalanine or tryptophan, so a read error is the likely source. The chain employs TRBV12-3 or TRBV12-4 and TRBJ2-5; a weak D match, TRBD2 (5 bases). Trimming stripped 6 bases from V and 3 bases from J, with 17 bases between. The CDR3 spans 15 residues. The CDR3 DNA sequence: TGTGCCAGCAGCACCTACCCCGGTAGCGAAGAGACCCAGTACATT. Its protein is CASSTYPGSEETQYI.

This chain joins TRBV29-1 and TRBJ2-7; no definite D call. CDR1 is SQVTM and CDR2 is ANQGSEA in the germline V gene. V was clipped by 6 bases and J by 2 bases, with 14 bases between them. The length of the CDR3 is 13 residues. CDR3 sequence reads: CSVRKSEAYEQYF. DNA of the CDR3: TGCAGCGTCAGAAAAAGCGAGGCCTACGAGCAGTACTTC.

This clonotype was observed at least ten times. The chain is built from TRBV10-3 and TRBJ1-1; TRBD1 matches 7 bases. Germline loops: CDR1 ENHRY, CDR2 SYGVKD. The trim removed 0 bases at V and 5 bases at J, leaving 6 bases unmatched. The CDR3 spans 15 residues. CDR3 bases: TGTGCCATCAGTGAGTCGACAGGGATGTTGACTGAAGCTTTCTTT. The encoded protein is CAISESTGMLTEAFF.

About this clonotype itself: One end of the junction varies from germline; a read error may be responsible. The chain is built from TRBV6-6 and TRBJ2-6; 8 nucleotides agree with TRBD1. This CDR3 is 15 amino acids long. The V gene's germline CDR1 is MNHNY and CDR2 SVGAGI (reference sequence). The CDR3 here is CSSLLGQGRANVQTF. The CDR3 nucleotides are TGTTCCAGCTTACTCGGACAGGGTAGGGCCAACGTCCAGACTTTC.

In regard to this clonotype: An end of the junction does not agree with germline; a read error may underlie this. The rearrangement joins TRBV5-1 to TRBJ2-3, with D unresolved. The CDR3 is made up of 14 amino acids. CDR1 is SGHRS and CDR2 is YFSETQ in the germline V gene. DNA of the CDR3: TGCGCCTGCAGCAGCCAAAGCGGCACAGATACGCAGTATTTT. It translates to CACSSQSGTDTQYF.

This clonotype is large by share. Here the CDR3 reads CASRQLNEQFF. CDR3 nucleotide sequence: TGTGCCAGCCGACAGCTTAATGAGCAGTTCTTC. V and J are TRBV11-2 and TRBJ2-1; a possible D gene is TRBD1 (5 bases). The CDR3 runs 11 residues. CDR1 is SGHAT and CDR2 is FQNNGV in the germline V gene. V was trimmed by 8 bases and J by 7 bases, leaving 9 bases between them.

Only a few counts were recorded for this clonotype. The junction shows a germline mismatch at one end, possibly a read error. The CDR3 DNA sequence: TGTGCAAGCAGCTTAGGGGGGTTTGGTACTGGGGGCACTGAAGCTTTCTTT. Its protein product is CASSLGGFGTGGTEAFF. This chain joins TRBV13 and TRBJ1-1; tentative D call: TRBD1 (6 bases). The CDR3 sequence is 17 residues long. In germline, CDR1 is PRHDT, CDR2 FYEKMQ (reference sequence).

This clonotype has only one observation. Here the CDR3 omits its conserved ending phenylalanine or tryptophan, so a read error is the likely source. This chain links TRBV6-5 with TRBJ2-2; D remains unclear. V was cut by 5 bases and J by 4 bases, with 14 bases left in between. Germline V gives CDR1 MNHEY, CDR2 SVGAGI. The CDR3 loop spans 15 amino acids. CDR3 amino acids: CASSPRKGFTGELFL. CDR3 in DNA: TGTGCCAGCAGTCCGCGAAAAGGGTTCACCGGGGAGCTGTTTCTT.

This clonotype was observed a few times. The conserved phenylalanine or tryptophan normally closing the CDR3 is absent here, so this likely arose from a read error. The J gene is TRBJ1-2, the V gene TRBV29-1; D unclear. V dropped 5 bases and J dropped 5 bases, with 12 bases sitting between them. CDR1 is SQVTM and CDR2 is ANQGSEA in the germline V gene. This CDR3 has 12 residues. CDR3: CSVSGRPYGYTL. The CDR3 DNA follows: TGCAGCGTTTCAGGCAGGCCATATGGCTACACCCTC.

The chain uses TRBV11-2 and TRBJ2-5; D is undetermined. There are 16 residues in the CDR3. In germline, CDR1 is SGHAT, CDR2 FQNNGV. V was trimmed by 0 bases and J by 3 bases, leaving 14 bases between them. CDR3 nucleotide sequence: TGTGCCAGCAGCTTAGATCTTAGGAGTAACGAAGAGACCCAGTACTTC. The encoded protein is CASSLDLRSNEETQYF.

CDR3 amino acids: CASSLTVAPGELFF. The CDR3 DNA follows: TGTGCCAGCAGCTTAACAGTGGCCCCCGGGGAGCTGTTTTTT. The rearrangement uses TRBV7-9 and TRBJ2-2; D remains ambiguous. Germline CDR1 and CDR2: SEHNR and FQNEAQ (reference sequence). Trimming removed 2 bases at V and 6 bases at J, with 10 bases between. The CDR3 spans 14 residues. The full variable domain, in which reference TRBV7-9 and TRBJ2-2 provide the parts outside the CDR3, is DTGVSQNPRHKITKRGQNVTFRCDPISEHNRLYWYRQTLGQGPEFLTYFQNEAQLEKSRLLSDRFSAERPKGSFSTLEIQRTEQGDSAMYLCASSLTVAPGELFFGEGSRLTVL.

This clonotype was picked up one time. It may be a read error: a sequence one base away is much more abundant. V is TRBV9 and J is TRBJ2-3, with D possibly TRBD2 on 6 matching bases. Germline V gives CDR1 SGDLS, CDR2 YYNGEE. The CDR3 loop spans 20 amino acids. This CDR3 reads CANSVNPSLYGGSPHHTQYF. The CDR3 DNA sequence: TGTGCCAACAGCGTAAACCCCTCCCTTTACGGGGGATCTCCCCATCATACGCAGTATTTT.

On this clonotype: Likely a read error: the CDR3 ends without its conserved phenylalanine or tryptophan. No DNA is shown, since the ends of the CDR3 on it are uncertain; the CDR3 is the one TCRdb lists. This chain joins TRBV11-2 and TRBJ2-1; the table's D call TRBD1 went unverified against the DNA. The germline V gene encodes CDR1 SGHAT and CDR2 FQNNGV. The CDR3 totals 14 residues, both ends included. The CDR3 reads CASSLGGTWNERFI.

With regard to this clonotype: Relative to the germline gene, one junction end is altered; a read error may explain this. CDR3: CASSPQGISSYNVQFF. The CDR3 nucleotides read TGCGCCAGTAGCCCTCAGGGCATCAGCTCCTACAATGTGCAGTTCTTC. The rearrangement uses TRBV5-1 and TRBJ2-1; D possibly corresponds to TRBD1 (5 bases). The CDR3 sequence is 16 residues long. Germline CDR1 is SGHRS and CDR2 is YFSETQ.

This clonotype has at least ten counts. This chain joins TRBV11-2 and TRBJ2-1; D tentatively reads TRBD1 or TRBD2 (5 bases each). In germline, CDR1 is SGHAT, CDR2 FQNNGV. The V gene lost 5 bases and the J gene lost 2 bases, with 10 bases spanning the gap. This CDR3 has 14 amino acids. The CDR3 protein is CASSHRGAYNEQFF. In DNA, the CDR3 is TGTGCCAGCAGCCATCGAGGGGCCTACAATGAGCAGTTCTTC. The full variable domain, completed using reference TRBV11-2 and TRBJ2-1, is EAGVAQSPRYKIIEKRQSVAFWCNPISGHATLYWYQQILGQGPKLLIQFQNNGVVDDSQLPKDRFSAERLKGVDSTLKIQPAKLEDSAVYLCASSHRGAYNEQFFGPGTRLTVL.

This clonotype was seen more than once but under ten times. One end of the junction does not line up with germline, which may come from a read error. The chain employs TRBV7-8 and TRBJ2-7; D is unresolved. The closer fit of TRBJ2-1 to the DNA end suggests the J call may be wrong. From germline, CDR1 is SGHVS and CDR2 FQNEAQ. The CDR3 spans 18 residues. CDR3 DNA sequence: TGTCCCAGCAGCTCGGGTCGCGGTCGTACTATGAGCTCCTGCGAGCAGTTCTTC. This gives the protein CPSSSGRGRTMSSCEQFF.

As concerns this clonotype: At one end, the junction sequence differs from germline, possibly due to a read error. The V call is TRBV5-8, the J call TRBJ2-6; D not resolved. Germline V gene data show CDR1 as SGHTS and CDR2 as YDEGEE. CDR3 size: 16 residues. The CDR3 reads CASTWADSSGANVPTF. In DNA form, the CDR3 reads TGTGCCAGCACTTGGGCGGATAGCTCTGGTGCCAACGTCCCGACTTTC.

The CDR3 region is CASRQTSGGPYEQYF. The CDR3 DNA reads as TGTGCCAGCAGACAAACCAGCGGGGGGCCCTACGAGCAGTACTTC. The rearrangement links TRBV7-8 to TRBJ2-7; 9 bases map to TRBD2. Germline-derived CDR1 and CDR2 are SGHVS and FQNEAQ. The J segment lost 2 bases and the V segment lost 6 bases, leaving 8 bases of the junction unmatched. The CDR3 runs 15 residues.

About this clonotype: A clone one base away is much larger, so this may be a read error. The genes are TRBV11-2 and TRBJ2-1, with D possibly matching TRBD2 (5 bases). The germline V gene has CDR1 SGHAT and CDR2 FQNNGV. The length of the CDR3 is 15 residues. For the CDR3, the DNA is TGTGTCAACAGCTTAGATCCGGGAATCTACAATGAGCAGTTCTTC. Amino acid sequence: CVNSLDPGIYNEQFF.

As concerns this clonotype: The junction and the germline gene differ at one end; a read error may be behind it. The CDR3: CSARDLRGTSGSYEQFF. The DNA for the CDR3 is TGCAGTGCCAGAGACCTCCGGGGGACTAGCGGGAGCTATGAGCAGTTCTTC. The rearrangement joins TRBV20-1 to TRBJ2-1, with 14 bases matching TRBD2. The CDR3 length is 17 residues. Looked up from germline, CDR1 is DFQATT and CDR2 is SNEGSKA (reference sequence).

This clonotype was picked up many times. CDR3 coding DNA: TGTGCCAGCAGCCCTCGGACAGGGGTGAACTATGGCTACACCTTC. Translating it yields CASSPRTGVNYGYTF. V is TRBV7-8 and J is TRBJ1-2; 9 nucleotides agree with TRBD1. The CDR3 spans 15 residues. Trimming took 5 bases from V and 2 from J; bases not matched to a gene: 6. In germline, CDR1 is SGHVS, CDR2 FQNEAQ.